A selection of T cell receptor beta chains follows, all from one sample in a study of cytomegalovirus exposure and HLA in healthy donors. Assay used: immunoSEQ multiplex PCR; TCRdb lists only in-frame clones, some missing. This repertoire shows more than 95,000 clones, less than 85% found once; its top ten account for around 8.5%. The sample was PBMCs. These receptors all come from a man in his forties in good health and CMV-seropositive. Each CDR3 is given with its conserved first and last residue. D genes are given only for firm matches. Clone size is given for some rows only: seen once, a few or many times, or a class if the clone is expanded.

TRBJ1-5,TRBV19,15,once,TRBD1,CASSDGQVSNQPQHF,TGTGCCAGTAGTGACGGACAGGTGAGCAATCAGCCCCAGCATTTT
TRBJ2-7,TRBV4-2,14,few,TRBD2,CASAEASGKYEQYF,TGTGCTTCAGCGGAAGCTAGCGGGAAATACGAGCAGTACTTC
TRBJ1-6,TRBV19,14,few,.,CASSITFRDSPLHF,TGTGCCAGTAGTATTACTTTCCGGGATTCACCCCTCCACTTT
TRBJ1-2,TRBV28,14,once,TRBD1,CASREPGQSYGYTF,TGTGCCAGCAGAGAACCGGGACAGAGCTATGGCTACACCTTC
TRBJ2-1,TRBV7-3,15,.,TRBD2,CASSPTSGGHNEQFF,TGTGCCAGCAGCCCGACTAGCGGGGGACACAATGAGCAGTTCTTC
TRBJ1-3,TRBV4-1,15,.,.,CASSLRYLSGNTIYF,TGCGCCAGCAGCCTCAGGTACCTCTCTGGAAACACCATATATTTT
TRBJ2-7,TRBV11-3,13,.,TRBD2,CASGVAGVYEQYF,TGTGCCAGCGGAGTAGCGGGAGTCTACGAGCAGTACTTC
TRBJ2-3,TRBV25-1,14,.,.,CASSPTSSTDTQYF,TGTGCCAGCAGTCCAACTAGCAGCACAGATACGCAGTATTTT
TRBJ1-3,TRBV28,17,few,TRBD1,CASSPPGQGLTGNTIYF,TGTGCCAGCAGTCCCCCGGGACAGGGGTTAACTGGAAACACCATATATTTT
TRBJ2-5,TRBV6-1,12,.,.,CASCDRPETQYF,TGTGCCAGCTGCGACAGGCCAGAGACCCAGTACTTC
TRBJ1-1,TRBV5-1,14,few,TRBD1,CASSFETGGLGAFF,TGCGCCAGCAGCTTCGAGACAGGGGGCCTCGGAGCTTTCTTT